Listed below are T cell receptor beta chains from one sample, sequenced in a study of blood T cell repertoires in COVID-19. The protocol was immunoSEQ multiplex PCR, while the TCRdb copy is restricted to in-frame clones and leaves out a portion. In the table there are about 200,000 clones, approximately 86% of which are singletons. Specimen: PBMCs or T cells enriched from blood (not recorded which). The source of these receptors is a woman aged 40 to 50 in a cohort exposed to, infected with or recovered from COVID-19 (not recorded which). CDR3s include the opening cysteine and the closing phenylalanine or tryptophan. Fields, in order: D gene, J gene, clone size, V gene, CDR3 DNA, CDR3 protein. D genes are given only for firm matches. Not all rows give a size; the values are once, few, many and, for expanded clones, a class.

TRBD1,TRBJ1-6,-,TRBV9,TGTGCCAGCAGCGAGGAGGGTGGGACAGCGGCGAGGTCACCCCTCCACTTT,CASSEEGGTAARSPLHF
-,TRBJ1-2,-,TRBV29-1,TGCAGCGTTGTAACGGGGTCGGACTATGGCTACACCTTC,CSVVTGSDYGYTF
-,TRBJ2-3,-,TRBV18,TGTGCCAGCTCGTCTGCGGCGGGGGCCACAGATACGCAGTATTTT,CASSSAAGATDTQYF
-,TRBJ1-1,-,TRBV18,TGTGCCAGCTCCCCGGAACGGACAGCTAGAGTACGCACTGAAGCTTTCTTT,CASSPERTARVRTEAFF
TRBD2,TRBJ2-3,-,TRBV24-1,TGTGCCACCAGTGTGGCTAGCGGGATCACAGATACGCAGTATTTT,CATSVASGITDTQYF
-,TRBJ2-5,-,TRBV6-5,TGTGCCAGCAGTTCGGAGGGTGAGGGTCAGTACTTC,CASSSEGEGQYF
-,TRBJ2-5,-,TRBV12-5,TGTGCTAGTGGTTTGGCGATAAGAGGCGCGGGGGAGACCCAGTACTTC,CASGLAIRGAGETQYF
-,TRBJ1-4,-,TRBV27,TGTGCCAGCAGTCTAACGACAGAAACTAATGAAAAACTGTTTTTT,CASSLTTETNEKLFF
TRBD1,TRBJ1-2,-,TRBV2,TGTGCCAGCAGGGATGACAGGGAATATGGCTACACCTTC,CASRDDREYGYTF
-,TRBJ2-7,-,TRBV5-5,TGTGCCAGCAGCTCCCCAACAGGGAGGGGCGACGAGCAGTACTTC,CASSSPTGRGDEQYF
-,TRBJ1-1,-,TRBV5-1,TGCGCCAGCAGCTTGCCGGGAAACACTGAAGCTTTCTTT,CASSLPGNTEAFF
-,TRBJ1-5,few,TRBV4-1,TGCGCCAGCAGGGATGCAGGCCGCAATCAGCCCCAGCATTTT,CASRDAGRNQPQHF
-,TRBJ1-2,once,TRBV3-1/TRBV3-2,TGTGCCAGCAGCCACCCAAAGGATCGGGAAAACTATGGCTACACCTTC,CASSHPKDRENYGYTF
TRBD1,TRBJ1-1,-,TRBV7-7,TGTGCCAGCAGCTTATTTAGGGACAGGGTGAACACTGAAGCTTTCTTT,CASSLFRDRVNTEAFF
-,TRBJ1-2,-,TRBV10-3,TGTGCCATCAACCGAGAGACAGGTGATGGCTACACCTTC,CAINRETGDGYTF